The sequence of this T cell receptor beta chain was determined in a study of blood T cell repertoires in COVID-19. From germline, CDR1 is MNHEY and CDR2 SMNVEV (reference sequence). The CDR3 length is 15 residues. Trimming stripped 2 bases from V and 0 bases from J, with 8 bases between. Assay used: immunoSEQ multiplex PCR; TCRdb lists only in-frame clones, some missing. The sample gives about 480,000 clones, about 89% of which show up once; 7.8% is in the top ten. The clonotype originates from a woman between 45 and 65 years old with COVID-19, enrolled during active disease. Sequencing was done on a sample of peripheral blood. The chain joins TRBV27 to TRBJ1-3; D is unresolved. This CDR3 is CASSLTRHSGNTIYF. For the CDR3, the DNA is TGTGCCAGCAGTTTAACCAGACACTCTGGAAACACCATATATTTT.